Listed below are T cell receptor beta chains from one sample, sequenced in a study of T cell responses to AZD1222 COVID-19 vaccine. Sequencing was performed with immunoSEQ multiplex PCR; in TCRdb, only in-frame clones are kept and a portion is missing. The table has around 130,000 clones, about 91% seen once. The sequences come from peripheral blood, collected 28 days after the second AZD1222 dose. The source of these receptors is an adult who received the AZD1222 COVID-19 vaccine. CDR3s include the opening cysteine and the closing phenylalanine or tryptophan. A D gene is named only where the DNA matches it firmly.

v_call d_call cdr3_aa
TRBV7-9 . CASSFLGETQYF
TRBV15 . CATSSLGYGYTF
TRBV6-1 . CASSETVGRDTEAFF
TRBV5-6 . CASSLEQFNSPLHF
TRBV9 . CASSVVQAGTDTQYF
TRBV5-1 . CASSLLGTGPEAFF
TRBV25-1 . CASSEGNRVTGYTF
TRBV21-1 . CASINPEGGNTEAFF
TRBV27 . CASSLKGQNTEAFF
TRBV6-5 . CASSQQGRGADTQYF
TRBV7-9 . CASSQGPNQPQHF
TRBV7-3 . CASSPRPGFYEQYF
TRBV5-1 . CASSLGEGGNTIYF
TRBV9 . CASSVYEGITGELFF
TRBV5-4 . CASSRSGGGYTF
TRBV6-1 TRBD1 CASSEWRGGGYTF
TRBV3-1/TRBV3-2 TRBD1 CASSQTGMNSPLHF
TRBV7-3 . CASSFAGAGDTQYF
TRBV30 . CAWAREGSYNSPLHF
TRBV29-1 TRBD1 CSVEQGGYGYTF
TRBV19 . CASSRVVQTTGELFF
TRBV7-9 TRBD2 CASSSELAGAGEQFF
TRBV6-2/TRBV6-3 TRBD1 CASSYLGQGNQPQHF
TRBV28 TRBD1 CASSIGTGSNQPQHF
TRBV7-9 TRBD1 CASRYAGTGDVDGYTF
TRBV30 TRBD2 CAWSGTSGVPDTQYF
TRBV7-2 . CASSPGTGNTIYF
TRBV11-2 . CATGTTNFYEQYF
TRBV6-1 . CASSESDQMNTEAFF
TRBV19 . CASSNSPALNQPQHF
TRBV5-1 TRBD1 CASSLTPGQSSGNTIYF
TRBV2 TRBD1 CASTETGFRGTQYF
TRBV5-1 . CASSFMAGPDTQYF
TRBV18 . CASSPPAQLGTGELFF
TRBV19 . CASKDSNYGYTF
TRBV27 . CASSLRGITDTQYF
TRBV30 TRBD2 CALAAGGSYNEQFF
TRBV2 . CASSEALGGNQPQHF
TRBV29-1 . CSVLHDNYGYTF
TRBV19 . CASSIVTSRIYNEQFF